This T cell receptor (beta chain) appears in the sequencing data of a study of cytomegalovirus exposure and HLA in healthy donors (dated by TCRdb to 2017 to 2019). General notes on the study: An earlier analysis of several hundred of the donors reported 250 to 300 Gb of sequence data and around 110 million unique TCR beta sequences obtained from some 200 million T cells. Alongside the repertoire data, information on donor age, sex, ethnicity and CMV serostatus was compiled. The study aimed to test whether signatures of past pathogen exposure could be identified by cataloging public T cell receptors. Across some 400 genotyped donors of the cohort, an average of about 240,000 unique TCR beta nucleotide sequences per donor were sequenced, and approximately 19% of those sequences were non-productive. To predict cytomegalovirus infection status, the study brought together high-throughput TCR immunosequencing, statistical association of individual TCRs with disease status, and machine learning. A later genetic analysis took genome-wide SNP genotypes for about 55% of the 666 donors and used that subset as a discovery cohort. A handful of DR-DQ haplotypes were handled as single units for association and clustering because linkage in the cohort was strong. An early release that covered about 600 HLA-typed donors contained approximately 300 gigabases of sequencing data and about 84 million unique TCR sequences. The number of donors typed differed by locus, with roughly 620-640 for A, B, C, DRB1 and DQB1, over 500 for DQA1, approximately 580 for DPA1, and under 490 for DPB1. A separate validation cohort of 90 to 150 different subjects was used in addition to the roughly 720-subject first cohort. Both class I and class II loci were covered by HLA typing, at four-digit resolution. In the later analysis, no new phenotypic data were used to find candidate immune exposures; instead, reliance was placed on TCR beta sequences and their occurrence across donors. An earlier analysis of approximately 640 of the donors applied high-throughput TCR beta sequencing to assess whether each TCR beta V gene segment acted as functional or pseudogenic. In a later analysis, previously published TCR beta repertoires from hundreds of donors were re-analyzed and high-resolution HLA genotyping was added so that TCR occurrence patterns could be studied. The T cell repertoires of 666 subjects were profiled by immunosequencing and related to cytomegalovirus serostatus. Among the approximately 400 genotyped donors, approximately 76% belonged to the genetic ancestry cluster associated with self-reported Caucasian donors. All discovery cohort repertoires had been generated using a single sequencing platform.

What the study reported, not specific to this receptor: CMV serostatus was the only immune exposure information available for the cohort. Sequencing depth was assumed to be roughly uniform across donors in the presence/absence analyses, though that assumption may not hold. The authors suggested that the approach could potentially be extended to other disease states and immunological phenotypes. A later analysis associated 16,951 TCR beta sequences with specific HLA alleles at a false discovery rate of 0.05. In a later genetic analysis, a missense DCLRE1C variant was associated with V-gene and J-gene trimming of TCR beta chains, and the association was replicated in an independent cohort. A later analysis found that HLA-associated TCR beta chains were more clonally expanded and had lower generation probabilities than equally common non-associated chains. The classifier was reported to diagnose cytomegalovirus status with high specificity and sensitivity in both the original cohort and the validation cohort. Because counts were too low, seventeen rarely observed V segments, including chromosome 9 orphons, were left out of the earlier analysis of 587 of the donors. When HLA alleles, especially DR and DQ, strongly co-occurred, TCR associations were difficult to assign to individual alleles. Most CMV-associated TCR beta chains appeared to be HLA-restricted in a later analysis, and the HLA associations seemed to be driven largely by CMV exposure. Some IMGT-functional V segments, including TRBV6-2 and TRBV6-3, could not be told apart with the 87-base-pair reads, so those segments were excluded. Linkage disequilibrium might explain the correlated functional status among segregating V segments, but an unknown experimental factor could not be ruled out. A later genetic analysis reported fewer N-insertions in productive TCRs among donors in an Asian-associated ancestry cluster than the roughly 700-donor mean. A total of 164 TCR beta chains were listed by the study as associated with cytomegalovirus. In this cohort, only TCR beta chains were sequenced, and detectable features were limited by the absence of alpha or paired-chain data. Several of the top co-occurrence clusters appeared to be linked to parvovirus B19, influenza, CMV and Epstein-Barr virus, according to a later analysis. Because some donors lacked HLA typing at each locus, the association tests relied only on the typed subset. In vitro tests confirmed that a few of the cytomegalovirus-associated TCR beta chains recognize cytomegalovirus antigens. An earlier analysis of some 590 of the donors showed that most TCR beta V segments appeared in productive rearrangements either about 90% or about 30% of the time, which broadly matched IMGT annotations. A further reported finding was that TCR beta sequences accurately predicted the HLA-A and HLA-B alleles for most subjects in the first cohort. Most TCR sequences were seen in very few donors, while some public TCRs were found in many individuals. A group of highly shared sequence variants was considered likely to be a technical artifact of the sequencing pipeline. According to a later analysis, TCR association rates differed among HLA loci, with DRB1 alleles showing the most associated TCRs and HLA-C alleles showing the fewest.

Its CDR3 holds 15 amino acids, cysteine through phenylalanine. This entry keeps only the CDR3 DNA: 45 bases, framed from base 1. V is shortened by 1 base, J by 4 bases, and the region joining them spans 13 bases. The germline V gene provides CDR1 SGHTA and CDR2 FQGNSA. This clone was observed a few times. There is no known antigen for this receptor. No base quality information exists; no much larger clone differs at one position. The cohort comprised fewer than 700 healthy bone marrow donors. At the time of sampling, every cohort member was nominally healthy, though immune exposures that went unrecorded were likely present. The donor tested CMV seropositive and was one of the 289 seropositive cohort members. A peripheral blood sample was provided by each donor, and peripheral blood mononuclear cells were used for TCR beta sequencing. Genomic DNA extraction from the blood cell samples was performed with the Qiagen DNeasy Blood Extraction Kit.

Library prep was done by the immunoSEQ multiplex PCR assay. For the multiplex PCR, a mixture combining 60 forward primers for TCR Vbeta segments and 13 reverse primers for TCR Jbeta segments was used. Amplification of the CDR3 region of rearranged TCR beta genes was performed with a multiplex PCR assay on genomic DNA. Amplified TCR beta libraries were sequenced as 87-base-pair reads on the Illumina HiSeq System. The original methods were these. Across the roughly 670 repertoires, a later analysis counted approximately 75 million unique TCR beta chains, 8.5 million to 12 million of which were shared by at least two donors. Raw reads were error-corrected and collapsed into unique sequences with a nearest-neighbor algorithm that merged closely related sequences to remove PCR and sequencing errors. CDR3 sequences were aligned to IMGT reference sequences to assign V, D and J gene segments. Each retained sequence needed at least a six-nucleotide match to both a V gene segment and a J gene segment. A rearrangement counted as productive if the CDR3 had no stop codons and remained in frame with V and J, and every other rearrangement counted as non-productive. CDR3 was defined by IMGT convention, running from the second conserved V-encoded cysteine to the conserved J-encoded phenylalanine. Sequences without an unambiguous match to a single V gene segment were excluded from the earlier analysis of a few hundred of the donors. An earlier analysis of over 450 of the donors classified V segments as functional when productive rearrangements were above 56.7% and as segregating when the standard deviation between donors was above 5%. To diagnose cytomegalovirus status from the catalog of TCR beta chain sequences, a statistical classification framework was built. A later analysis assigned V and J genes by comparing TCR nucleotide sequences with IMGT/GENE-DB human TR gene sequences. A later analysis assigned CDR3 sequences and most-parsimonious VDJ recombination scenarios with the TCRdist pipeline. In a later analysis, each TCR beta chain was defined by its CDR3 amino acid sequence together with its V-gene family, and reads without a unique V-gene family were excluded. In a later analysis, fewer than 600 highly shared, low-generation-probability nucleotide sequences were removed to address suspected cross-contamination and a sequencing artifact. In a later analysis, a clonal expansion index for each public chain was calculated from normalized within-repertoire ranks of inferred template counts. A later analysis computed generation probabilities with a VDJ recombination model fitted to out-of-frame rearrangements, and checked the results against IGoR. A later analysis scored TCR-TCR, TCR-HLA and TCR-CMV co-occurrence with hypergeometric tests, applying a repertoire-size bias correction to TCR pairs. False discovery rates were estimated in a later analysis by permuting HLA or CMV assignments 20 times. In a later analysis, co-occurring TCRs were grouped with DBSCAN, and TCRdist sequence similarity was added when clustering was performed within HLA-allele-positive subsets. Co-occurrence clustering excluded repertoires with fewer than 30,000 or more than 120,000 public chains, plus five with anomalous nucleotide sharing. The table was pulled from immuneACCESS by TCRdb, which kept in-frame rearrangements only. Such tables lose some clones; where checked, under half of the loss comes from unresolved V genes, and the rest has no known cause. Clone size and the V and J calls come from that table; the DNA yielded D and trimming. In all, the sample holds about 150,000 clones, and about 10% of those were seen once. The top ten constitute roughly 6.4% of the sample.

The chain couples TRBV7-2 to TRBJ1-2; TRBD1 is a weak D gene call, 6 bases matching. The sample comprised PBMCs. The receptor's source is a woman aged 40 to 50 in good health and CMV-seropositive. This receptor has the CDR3 CASSLEGQSLYGYTF. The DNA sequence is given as TGTGCCAGCAGCTTAGAAGGACAGTCGCTCTATGGCTACACCTTC. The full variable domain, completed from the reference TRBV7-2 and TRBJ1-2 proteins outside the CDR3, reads GAGVSQSPSNKVTEKGKDVELRCDPISGHTALYWYRQSLGQGLEFLIYFQGNSAPDKSGLPSDRFSAERTGGSVSTLTIQRTQQEDSAVYLCASSLEGQSLYGYTFGSGTRLTVV.